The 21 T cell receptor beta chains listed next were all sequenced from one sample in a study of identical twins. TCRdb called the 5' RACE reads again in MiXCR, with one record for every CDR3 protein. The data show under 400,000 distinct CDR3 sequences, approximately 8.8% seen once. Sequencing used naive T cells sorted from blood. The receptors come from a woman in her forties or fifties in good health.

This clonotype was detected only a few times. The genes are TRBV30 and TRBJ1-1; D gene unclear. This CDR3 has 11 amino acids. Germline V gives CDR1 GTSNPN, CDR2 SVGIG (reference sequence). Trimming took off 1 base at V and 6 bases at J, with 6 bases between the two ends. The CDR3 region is CAWSESAEAFF. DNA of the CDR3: TGTGCCTGGAGTGAGTCTGCTGAAGCTTTCTTT. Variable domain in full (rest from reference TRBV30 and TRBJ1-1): SQTIHQWPATLVQPVGSPLSLECTVEGTSNPNLYWYRQAAGRGLQLLFYSVGIGQISSEVPQNLSASRPQDRQFILSSKKLLLSDSGFYLCAWSESAEAFFGQGTRLTVV.

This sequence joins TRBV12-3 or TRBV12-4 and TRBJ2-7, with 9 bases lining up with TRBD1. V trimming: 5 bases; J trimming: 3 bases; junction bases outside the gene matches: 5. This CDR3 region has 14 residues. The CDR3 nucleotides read TGTGCCAGCAGTCGAACAGGGGGCAGCTACGAGCAGTACTTC. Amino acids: CASSRTGGSYEQYF.

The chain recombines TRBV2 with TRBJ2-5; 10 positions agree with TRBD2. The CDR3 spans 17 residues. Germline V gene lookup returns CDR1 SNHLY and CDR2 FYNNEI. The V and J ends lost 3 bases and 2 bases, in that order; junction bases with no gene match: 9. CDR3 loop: CASSEGLAGVWQETQYF. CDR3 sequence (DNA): TGTGCCAGCAGTGAGGGGCTAGCGGGAGTGTGGCAAGAGACCCAGTACTTC.

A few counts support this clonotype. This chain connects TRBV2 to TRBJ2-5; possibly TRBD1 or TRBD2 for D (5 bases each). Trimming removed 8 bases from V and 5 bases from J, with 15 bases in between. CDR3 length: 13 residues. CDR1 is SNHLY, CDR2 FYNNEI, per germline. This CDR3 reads CASGGDYRETQYF. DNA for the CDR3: TGTGCCAGCGGGGGTGACTACCGGGAGACCCAGTACTTC.

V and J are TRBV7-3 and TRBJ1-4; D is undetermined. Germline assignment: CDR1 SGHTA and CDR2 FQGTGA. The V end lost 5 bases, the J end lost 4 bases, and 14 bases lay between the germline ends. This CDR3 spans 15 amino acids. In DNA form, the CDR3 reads TGTGCCAGCAGCCCTCCGGACGGGTTTAATGAAAAACTGTTTTTT. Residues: CASSPPDGFNEKLFF.

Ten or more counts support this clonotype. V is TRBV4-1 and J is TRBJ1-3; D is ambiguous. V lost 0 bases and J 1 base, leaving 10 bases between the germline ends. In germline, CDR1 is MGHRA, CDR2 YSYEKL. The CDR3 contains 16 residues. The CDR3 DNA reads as TGCGCCAGCAGCCAAGAATGGGCCGCGTCTGGAAACACCATATATTTT. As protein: CASSQEWAASGNTIYF.

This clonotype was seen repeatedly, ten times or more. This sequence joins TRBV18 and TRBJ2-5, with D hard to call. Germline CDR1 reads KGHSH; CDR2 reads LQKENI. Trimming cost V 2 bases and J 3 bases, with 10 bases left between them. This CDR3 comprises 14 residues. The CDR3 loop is CASSPSDAEETQYF. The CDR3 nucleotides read TGTGCCAGCTCACCATCGGACGCAGAAGAGACCCAGTACTTC.

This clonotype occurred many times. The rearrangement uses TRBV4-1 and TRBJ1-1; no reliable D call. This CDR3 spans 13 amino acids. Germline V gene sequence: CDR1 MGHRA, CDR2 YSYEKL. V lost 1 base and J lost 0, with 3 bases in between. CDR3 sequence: CASSQAMNTEAFF. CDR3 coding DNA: TGCGCCAGCAGCCAAGCAATGAACACTGAAGCTTTCTTT.

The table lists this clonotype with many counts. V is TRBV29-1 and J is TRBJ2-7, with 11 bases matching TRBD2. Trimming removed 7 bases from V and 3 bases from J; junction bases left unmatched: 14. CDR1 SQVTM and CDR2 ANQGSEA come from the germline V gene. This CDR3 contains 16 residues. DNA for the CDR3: TGCAGCGCCGTAGCGGGAGGGCTAAACGGGTTCTACGAGCAGTACTTC. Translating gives CSAVAGGLNGFYEQYF.

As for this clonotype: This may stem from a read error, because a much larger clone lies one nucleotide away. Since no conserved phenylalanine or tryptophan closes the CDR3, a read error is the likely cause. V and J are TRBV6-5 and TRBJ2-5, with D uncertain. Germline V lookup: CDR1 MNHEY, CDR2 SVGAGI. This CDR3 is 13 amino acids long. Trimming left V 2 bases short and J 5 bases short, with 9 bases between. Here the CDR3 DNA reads TGTGCCAGCAGTTACGGGGATTCGGAGACCCAGTACTTA. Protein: CASSYGDSETQYL.

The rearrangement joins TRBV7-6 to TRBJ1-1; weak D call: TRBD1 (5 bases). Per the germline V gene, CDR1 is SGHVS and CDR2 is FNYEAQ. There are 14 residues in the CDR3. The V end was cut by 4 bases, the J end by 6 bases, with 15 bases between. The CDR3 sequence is CASSSRVGSSEAFF. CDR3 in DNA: TGTGCCAGCAGCTCCAGGGTCGGCAGCTCTGAAGCTTTCTTT.

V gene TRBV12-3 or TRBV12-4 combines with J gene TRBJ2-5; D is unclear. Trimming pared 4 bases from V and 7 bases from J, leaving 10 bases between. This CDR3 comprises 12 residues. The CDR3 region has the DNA TGTGCCAGCAGTTCGGAGACGGGGACCCAGTACTTC. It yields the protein CASSSETGTQYF.

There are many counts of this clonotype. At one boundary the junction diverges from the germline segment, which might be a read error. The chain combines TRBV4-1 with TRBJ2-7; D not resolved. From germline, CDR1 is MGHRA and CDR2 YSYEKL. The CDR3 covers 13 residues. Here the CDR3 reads CASSQDLGYEQYF. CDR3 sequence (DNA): TGTGCCAGCAGCCAAGACTTGGGCTACGAGCAGTACTTC.

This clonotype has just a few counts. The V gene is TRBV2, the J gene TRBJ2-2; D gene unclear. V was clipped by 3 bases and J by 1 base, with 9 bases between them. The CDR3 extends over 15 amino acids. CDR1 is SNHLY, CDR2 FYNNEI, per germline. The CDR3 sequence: CASSDPLGNTGELFF. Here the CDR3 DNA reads TGTGCCAGCAGTGACCCTTTAGGGAACACCGGGGAGCTGTTTTTT.

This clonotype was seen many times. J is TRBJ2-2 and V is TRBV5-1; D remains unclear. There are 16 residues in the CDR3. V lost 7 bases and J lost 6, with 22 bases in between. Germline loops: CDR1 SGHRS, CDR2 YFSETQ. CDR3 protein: CASAFSLGGQSGELFF. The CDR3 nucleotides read TGCGCCAGCGCCTTCTCGTTGGGCGGTCAGTCCGGGGAGCTGTTTTTT.

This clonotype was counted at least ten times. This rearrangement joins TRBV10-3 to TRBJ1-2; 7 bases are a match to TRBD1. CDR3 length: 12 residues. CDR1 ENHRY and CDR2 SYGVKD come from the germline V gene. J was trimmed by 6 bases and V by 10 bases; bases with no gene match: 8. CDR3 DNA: TGTGCCACCCAGGGGACAGTTGATGGCTACACCTTC. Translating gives CATQGTVDGYTF.

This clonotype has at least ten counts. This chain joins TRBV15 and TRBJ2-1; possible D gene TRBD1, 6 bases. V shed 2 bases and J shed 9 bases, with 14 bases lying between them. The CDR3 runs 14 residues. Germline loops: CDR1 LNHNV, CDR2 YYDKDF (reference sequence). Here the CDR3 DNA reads TGTGCCACCAGCAGACCCCAAACAGGGAGTGAGCAGTTCTTC. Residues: CATSRPQTGSEQFF.

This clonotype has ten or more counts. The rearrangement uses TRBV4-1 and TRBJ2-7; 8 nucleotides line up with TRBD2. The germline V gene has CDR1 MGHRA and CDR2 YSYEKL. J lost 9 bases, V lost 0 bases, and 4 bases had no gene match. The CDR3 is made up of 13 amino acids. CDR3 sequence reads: CASSQDPSGPQYV. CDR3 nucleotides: TGCGCCAGCAGCCAAGATCCTAGCGGGCCGCAGTACGTC.

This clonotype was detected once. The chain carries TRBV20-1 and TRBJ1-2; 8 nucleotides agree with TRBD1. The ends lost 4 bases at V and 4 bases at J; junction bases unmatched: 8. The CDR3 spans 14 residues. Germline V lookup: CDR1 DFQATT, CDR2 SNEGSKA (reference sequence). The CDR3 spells CSATQGAGAYGYTF. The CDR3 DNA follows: TGCAGTGCTACTCAGGGGGCCGGAGCCTATGGCTACACCTTC.

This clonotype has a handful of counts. CDR3 in amino acids: CASTQRGTDTGELFF. The DNA for the CDR3 is TGCGCCAGCACACAAAGAGGGACAGACACCGGGGAGCTGTTTTTT. The chain couples TRBV4-1 to TRBJ2-2, with 7 bases aligning to TRBD1. The CDR3 has 15 amino acids. Germline CDR1 and CDR2: MGHRA and YSYEKL. Unmatched junction bases numbered 8, after V lost 7 bases and J lost 3 bases.

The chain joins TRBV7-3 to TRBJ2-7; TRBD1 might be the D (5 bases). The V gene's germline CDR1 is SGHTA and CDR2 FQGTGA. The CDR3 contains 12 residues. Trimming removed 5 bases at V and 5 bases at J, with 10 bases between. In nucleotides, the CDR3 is TGTGCCAGCAGCCCAACAGGCGACGAGCAGTACTTC. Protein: CASSPTGDEQYF.